The 18 T cell receptor beta chains listed next were all sequenced from one sample in a study of blood T cell repertoires in COVID-19. Libraries were prepared by immunoSEQ multiplex PCR; TCRdb keeps only in-frame clonotypes and omits some of them. The table includes more than 95,000 clones, 60% to 85% detected once. The specimen was peripheral blood. These receptors all stem from a man aged 65 to 85 with acute or convalescent COVID-19.

This clone was picked up a small number of times. The chain joins TRBV7-9 to TRBJ2-7; 12 bases are shared with TRBD2. The germline V gene has CDR1 SEHNR and CDR2 FQNEAQ (reference sequence). The CDR3 runs 16 residues. Losses at the gene ends were 4 bases for V and 4 bases for J; bases not matched to a gene: 8. CDR3 nucleotides: TGTGCCAGCAGCTCAGATCCGGGACTAGCGGGTTACGAGCAGTACTTC. As protein: CASSSDPGLAGYEQYF.

The chain combines TRBV29-1 with TRBJ2-7, with TRBD1 matching over 8 bases. This CDR3 spans 15 amino acids. Trimming cost V 1 base and J 5 bases; bases outside gene matches: 10. Looked up from germline, CDR1 is SQVTM and CDR2 is ANQGSEA. The CDR3 DNA sequence: TGCAGCGTTGAAGTAGGGGCAGGGGGCGTCCACGAGCAGTACTTC. Its protein is CSVEVGAGGVHEQYF.

The chain joins TRBV7-2 to TRBJ1-4; TRBD1 is a possible D gene (6 bases). Germline V lookup: CDR1 SGHTA, CDR2 FQGNSA. V was cut by 9 bases and J by 6 bases, with 14 bases left in between. The CDR3 runs to 13 residues. The DNA for the CDR3 is TGTGCCAGTGCGAGGGGGAGGGATGAAAAACTGTTTTTT. It encodes CASARGRDEKLFF.

The gene calls are TRBV28 and TRBJ1-4; 7 nucleotides agree with TRBD1. The germline V gene encodes CDR1 MDHEN and CDR2 SYDVKM. J gave up 6 bases and V 5 bases, and 6 bases lay outside the gene matches. The CDR3 runs to 14 residues. The CDR3, as DNA: TGTGCCAGCAGTGGAAGGGGGCGGGATGAAAAACTGTTTTTT. Encoded protein: CASSGRGRDEKLFF.

The CDR3 DNA reads TGTGCCAGCAGCCCGGGGGGGGCCTATGGCTACACCTTC. This translates into CASSPGGAYGYTF. The rearrangement joins TRBV14 to TRBJ1-2; a weak D match, TRBD1 (6 bases). Deletions cut 4 bases from V and 4 bases from J, with 10 bases between. The CDR3 has 13 residues. Germline V gives CDR1 SGHDN, CDR2 FVKESK.

This clone appeared a few times. The DNA of the CDR3 is TGTGCCAGCTCACCACCGTGGGGCAGGGGTATGAGGGACACTGAAGCTTTCTTT. Amino acids: CASSPPWGRGMRDTEAFF. V and J are TRBV18 and TRBJ1-1, with D perhaps TRBD1 (6 bases). Deletions cut 0 bases from V and 3 bases from J, with 20 bases between. Germline assignment: CDR1 KGHSH and CDR2 LQKENI. The CDR3 length is 18 residues.

CDR3 coding DNA: TGTGCCAGCAGCTTAGATCTGGCGGCCTACGAGCAGTACTTC. Its translation is CASSLDLAAYEQYF. The rearrangement uses TRBV7-9 and TRBJ2-7; D gene unclear. This CDR3 region has 14 residues. V lost 1 base and J lost 2, with 9 bases in between. CDR1 is SEHNR, CDR2 FQNEAQ, per germline (reference sequence). The whole variable domain, filled in from reference TRBV7-9 and TRBJ2-7, reads DTGVSQNPRHKITKRGQNVTFRCDPISEHNRLYWYRQTLGQGPEFLTYFQNEAQLEKSRLLSDRFSAERPKGSFSTLEIQRTEQGDSAMYLCASSLDLAAYEQYFGPGTRLTVT.

This chain joins TRBV14 and TRBJ1-6; D gene uncertain. Germline loops: CDR1 SGHDN, CDR2 FVKESK. The V and J ends lost 4 bases and 10 bases respectively, with 11 bases between them. This CDR3 has 13 residues. CDR3 loop: CASSLERRSPLHF. CDR3 DNA: TGTGCCAGCAGCCTGGAAAGGAGATCACCCCTCCACTTT.

J is TRBJ2-1 and V is TRBV15, with 11 positions matching TRBD1. CDR3 length: 16 residues. Germline-derived CDR1 and CDR2 are LNHNV and YYDKDF (reference sequence). Unmatched junction bases numbered 6, after V lost 2 bases and J lost 6 bases. The CDR3 here is CATSRYDGTGGNEQFF. CDR3 nucleotides: TGTGCCACCAGCAGATATGACGGGACAGGGGGCAATGAGCAGTTCTTC.

This chain joins TRBV7-8 and TRBJ1-1; 7 bases are shared with TRBD1. The ends lost 5 bases at V and 4 bases at J; junction bases unmatched: 4. Germline CDR1 reads SGHVS; CDR2 reads FQNEAQ. The CDR3 sequence is 13 residues long. CDR3: CASSLDRATEAFF. CDR3 nucleotide sequence: TGTGCCAGCAGCCTCGACAGGGCCACTGAAGCTTTCTTT.

V usage is TRBV9 and J usage is TRBJ2-1, with D possibly TRBD2 on 6 matching bases. Trimming took 4 bases from V and 4 from J, leaving 18 bases between them. The CDR3 sequence is 16 residues long. Per germline, CDR1 SGDLS and CDR2 YYNGEE. CDR3 region: CASSPLVAGFYNEQFF. The CDR3 DNA reads as TGTGCCAGCAGCCCATTGGTTGCGGGGTTTTACAATGAGCAGTTCTTC.

The chain combines TRBV18 with TRBJ1-2; 7 bases agree with TRBD1. Germline CDR1 KGHSH, CDR2 LQKENI. The CDR3 has 13 residues. Trimming cost V 5 bases and J 7 bases; bases outside gene matches: 7. The chain's CDR3 is CASSDTQGGGYTF. The CDR3 DNA is TGTGCCAGCTCAGACACCCAGGGGGGTGGCTACACCTTC. Filled out from reference TRBV18 and TRBJ1-2, the complete variable domain reads NAGVMQNPRHLVRRRGQEARLRCSPMKGHSHVYWYRQLPEEGLKFMVYLQKENIIDESGMPKERFSAEFPKEGPSILRIQQVVRGDSAAYFCASSDTQGGGYTFGSGTRLTVV.

The J gene is TRBJ2-1, the V gene TRBV11-3, with 10 bases identical to TRBD2. V lost 5 bases to trimming and J lost 6 bases; unmatched junction nucleotides: 7. The CDR3 has 15 residues. Germline values: CDR1 SGHNT, CDR2 YENEEA. The CDR3 here is CASSTTSGALNEQFF. The CDR3 DNA sequence: TGTGCCAGCAGCACAACTAGCGGGGCCCTCAATGAGCAGTTCTTC. The full variable domain, completed using reference TRBV11-3 and TRBJ2-1, is EAGVVQSPRYKIIEKKQPVAFWCNPISGHNTLYWYLQNLGQGPELLIRYENEEAVDDSQLPKDRFSAERLKGVDSTLKIQPAELGDSAVYLCASSTTSGALNEQFFGPGTRLTVL.

The CDR3 DNA reads TGTGCCTGGAGTGTACTGACAGATGGCTACACCTTC. This codes for CAWSVLTDGYTF. The rearrangement links TRBV30 to TRBJ1-2, with D possibly TRBD1 on 5 matching bases. Germline CDR1 reads GTSNPN; CDR2 reads SVGIG (reference sequence). V was cut by 0 bases and J by 6 bases, with 8 bases left in between. The CDR3 is 12 residues long. Filled out from reference TRBV30 and TRBJ1-2, the complete variable domain reads SQTIHQWPATLVQPVGSPLSLECTVEGTSNPNLYWYRQAAGRGLQLLFYSVGIGQISSEVPQNLSASRPQDRQFILSSKKLLLSDSGFYLCAWSVLTDGYTFGSGTRLTVV.

The V gene is TRBV2, the J gene TRBJ1-2; the D is unclear. The V end lost 7 bases, the J end lost 4 bases, and 16 bases lay between the germline ends. The CDR3 contains 14 residues. The germline V gene encodes CDR1 SNHLY and CDR2 FYNNEI. As DNA, the CDR3 is TGTGCCAGCAAAGTGGGAGTCACTAGCTATGGCTACACCTTC. Translation gives CASKVGVTSYGYTF. Variable domain in full (rest from reference TRBV2 and TRBJ1-2): EPEVTQTPSHQVTQMGQEVILRCVPISNHLYFYWYRQILGQKVEFLVSFYNNEISEKSEIFDDQFSVERPDGSNFTLKIRSTKLEDSAMYFCASKVGVTSYGYTFGSGTRLTVV.

The chain joins TRBV27 to TRBJ2-7; TRBD1 matches at 10 bases. CDR1 and CDR2 (germline): MNHEY, SMNVEV (reference sequence). Trimming took 5 bases from V and 2 from J; bases not matched to a gene: 6. This CDR3 comprises 15 residues. The CDR3 DNA is TGTGCCAGCAGTCCGGGACAGGGGCGCACCTACGAGCAGTACTTC. It yields the protein CASSPGQGRTYEQYF.

V usage is TRBV6-5 and J usage is TRBJ2-3, with D tentatively TRBD2 (6 bases). The V gene lost 2 bases and the J gene lost 4 bases, with 13 bases spanning the gap. This CDR3 spans 15 amino acids. Germline loops: CDR1 MNHEY, CDR2 SVGAGI. CDR3 loop: CASSYVRGGSDTQYF. The CDR3, as DNA: TGTGCCAGCAGTTACGTGCGGGGCGGGTCAGATACGCAGTATTTT.

The V call is TRBV18, the J call TRBJ1-5; D is possibly TRBD1 (5 bases). The CDR3 consists of 15 residues. Trimming pared 3 bases from V and 5 bases from J, leaving 14 bases between. Germline V lookup: CDR1 KGHSH, CDR2 LQKENI. The CDR3 reads CASSPSGGVDQPQHF. DNA of the CDR3: TGTGCCAGCTCACCTAGCGGGGGGGTTGATCAGCCCCAGCATTTT.